A single sample is the source of the 7 T cell receptor beta chains below, sequenced in a study of blood T cells in healthy people across ages. For the second PCR, which ran for about 6 to 11 cycles, a sample-barcoded 5' primer and a J-beta primer mix were used. TCRdb used MiXCR to reprocess the 5' RACE reads, holding one entry per CDR3 protein. This sample yields 1.5 million to 2 million distinct CDR3 sequences, of which 25% to 30% are seen a single time; 7.7% belongs to the top ten. Sequencing was done on a sample of blood. Receptors originate from a woman in her twenties or thirties in good health.

This chain links TRBV29-1 with TRBJ2-1, with TRBD2 matching over 13 bases. V gave up 1 base and J gave up 7 bases; unmatched junction bases: 7. This CDR3 region has 16 residues. Germline-derived CDR1 and CDR2 are SQVTM and ANQGSEA. In DNA form, the CDR3 reads TGCAGCGTTGAAGCTACGGGACTAGCGGGGAGGAATGAGCAGTTCTTC. Encoded protein: CSVEATGLAGRNEQFF.

This clonotype was found a few times. This may stem from a read error, because a much larger clone lies one nucleotide away. The chain has TRBV29-1 and TRBJ2-1; D not resolved. CDR1 is SQVTM, CDR2 ANQGSEA, per germline. CDR3 size: 12 residues. Here the CDR3 DNA reads TGCAGCCTAGTAGGGTCCTACAATGAGCGGTTCTTC. Amino acid sequence: CSLVGSYNERFF.

The chain links TRBV6-2 or TRBV6-3 to TRBJ1-2; TRBD1 matches 7 bases. This CDR3 has 15 amino acids. Trimming took 6 bases from V and 0 from J; bases not matched to a gene: 7. Per the germline V gene, CDR1 is MNHEY and CDR2 is SVGEGT. The CDR3 DNA is TGTGCCAGCAGATCTCGCGGGACAGCTAACTATGGCTACACCTTC. This codes for CASRSRGTANYGYTF.

V and J are TRBV7-9 and TRBJ1-2; D is unclear. Germline CDR1 and CDR2: SEHNR and FQNEAQ (reference sequence). The CDR3 runs 14 residues. The V end was cut by 5 bases, the J end by 4 bases, with 14 bases between. CDR3 loop: CASSPNTLAYGYTF. The CDR3, as DNA: TGTGCCAGCAGCCCCAATACGCTCGCCTATGGCTACACCTTC. Full variable domain (missing parts from reference TRBV7-9 and TRBJ1-2): DTGVSQNPRHKITKRGQNVTFRCDPISEHNRLYWYRQTLGQGPEFLTYFQNEAQLEKSRLLSDRFSAERPKGSFSTLEIQRTEQGDSAMYLCASSPNTLAYGYTFGSGTRLTVV.

This clonotype was detected a few times. This rearrangement joins TRBV13 to TRBJ2-5, with 8 positions matching TRBD2. Trimming at V came to 5 bases and at J to 3 bases, leaving 14 bases not matched to a gene. Germline loops: CDR1 PRHDT, CDR2 FYEKMQ (reference sequence). This CDR3 contains 17 residues. The CDR3 DNA reads TGTGCCAGCAGCCCGCCCCCAACTAGCGGACCTAAAGAGACCCAGTACTTC. Protein product: CASSPPPTSGPKETQYF.

With respect to this clonotype: Its ends do not fully match the called genes, so a read error is possible. The chain joins TRBV5-1 to TRBJ2-6; maybe TRBD1 (5 bases). CDR3 length: 14 residues. In germline, CDR1 is SGHRS, CDR2 YFSETQ. The CDR3 sequence: CASSLESGANVPTF. The CDR3 coding sequence is TGCGCCAGCAGCTTGGAGTCTGGGGCCAACGTCCCGACTTTC.

This clonotype came up many times. The chain has TRBV12-3 or TRBV12-4 and TRBJ2-7; unclear D gene. This CDR3 region has 13 residues. Between the trimmed V and J ends, which lost 3 bases and 0 bases, there was a span of 6 bases. The CDR3 bases are TGTGCCAGCAGTTTCCGGCCCTCCTACGAGCAGTACTTC. Translation gives CASSFRPSYEQYF.